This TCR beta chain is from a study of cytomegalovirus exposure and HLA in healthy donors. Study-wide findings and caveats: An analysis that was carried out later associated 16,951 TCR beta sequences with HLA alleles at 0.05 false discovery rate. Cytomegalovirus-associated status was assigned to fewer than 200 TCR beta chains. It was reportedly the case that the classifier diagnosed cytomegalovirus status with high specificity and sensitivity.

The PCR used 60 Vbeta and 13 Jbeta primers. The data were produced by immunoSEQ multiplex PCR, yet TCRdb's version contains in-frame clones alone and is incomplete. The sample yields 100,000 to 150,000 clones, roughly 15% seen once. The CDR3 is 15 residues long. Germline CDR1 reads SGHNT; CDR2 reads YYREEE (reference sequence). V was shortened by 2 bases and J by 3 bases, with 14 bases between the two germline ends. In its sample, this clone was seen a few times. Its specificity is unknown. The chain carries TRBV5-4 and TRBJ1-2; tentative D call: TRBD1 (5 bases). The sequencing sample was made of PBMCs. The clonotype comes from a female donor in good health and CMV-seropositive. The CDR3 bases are TGTGCCAGCAGCTTAATTACCGGCAGGGACTATGGCTACACCTTC. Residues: CASSLITGRDYGYTF.